This T cell receptor (beta chain) originates from a study of blood T cell repertoires in COVID-19. Trimming stripped 3 bases from V and 11 bases from J, with 10 bases between. The germline CDR1 and CDR2 sequences are SNHLY and FYNNEI. There are 12 residues in the CDR3. The repertoire was sequenced with immunoSEQ multiplex PCR; TCRdb's copy has only in-frame clones and lacks some. The repertoire holds approximately 440,000 clones, with around 89% as singletons. This TCR came from a woman between 50 and 59 years old with COVID-19, enrolled during active disease. The chain joins TRBV2 to TRBJ1-4; possibly TRBD1 for D (6 bases). The sample comprised peripheral blood. CDR3 protein: CASSDTGSKLFF. The CDR3 DNA follows: TGTGCCAGCAGTGATACAGGGAGTAAACTGTTTTTT.